The entry below describes one T cell receptor (beta chain). In each case, RNA was isolated and then reverse transcribed into cDNA as the sequencing template. The method was immunoSEQ multiplex PCR; TCRdb's version includes in-frame clones alone and lacks a portion of them. The sample includes 200,000 to 250,000 clones, roughly three fifths of them seen just once. The data originate from a study of CD8+ T cells in alopecia areata. The ends were cut back, 5 bases at V and 3 bases at J, with 17 bases in the middle. The CDR3 extends over 15 amino acids. From germline, CDR1 is SGHVS and CDR2 FQNEAQ. The rearrangement uses TRBV7-8 and TRBJ2-7; D could derive from TRBD1 or TRBD2 (5 bases each). Material: CD8+ T cells sorted from blood. The TCR comes from a human donor in good health. CDR3 in amino acids: CASSTSGTEVYEQYF. The CDR3 bases are TGTGCCAGCAGCACCTCCGGGACCGAGGTCTACGAGCAGTACTTC. Full variable domain (remainder filled in from reference TRBV7-8 and TRBJ2-7): GAGVSQSPRYKVAKRGQDVALRCDPISGHVSLFWYQQALGQGPEFLTYFQNEAQLDKSGLPSDRFFAERPEGSVSTLKIQRTQQEDSAVYLCASSTSGTEVYEQYFGPGTRLTVT.